The clone carrying this T cell receptor beta chain was counted only a few times. Its antigen remains unidentified. The data are from a study of T-cell reconstitution after alpha-beta-depleted transplantation in children. TCRbeta library construction was performed incorporating unique molecular identifiers. TCRdb fed the PCR reads into MiXCR, producing one record per CDR3 protein. The data show hundreds of thousands of distinct CDR3 sequences, roughly 16% seen once. Study outcomes and limitations: Among T cells one year after transplant, newly produced cells accounted for most counts and diversity.

The sequence was collected from a boy under two years old who had a stem cell transplant for Wiskott-Aldrich syndrome, so the T cells may come from the graft donor. Sequenced material: PBMCs, mostly from graft donor cells, taken 360 days after TCRalphabeta/CD19-depleted stem cell transplant.

CDR3 DNA: TGTGCCAGCAGCCAAGGCCTGGACAGGGGAAGGGAAAACATTCAGTACTTC. Its protein is CASSQGLDRGRENIQYF. The V gene is TRBV3-1, the J gene TRBJ2-4; 9 nucleotides agree with TRBD1. V shed 1 base, J shed 5 bases, and the junction held 9 bases outside the gene matches. This CDR3 contains 17 residues. Looked up from germline, CDR1 is LGHDT and CDR2 is YNNKEL (reference sequence).